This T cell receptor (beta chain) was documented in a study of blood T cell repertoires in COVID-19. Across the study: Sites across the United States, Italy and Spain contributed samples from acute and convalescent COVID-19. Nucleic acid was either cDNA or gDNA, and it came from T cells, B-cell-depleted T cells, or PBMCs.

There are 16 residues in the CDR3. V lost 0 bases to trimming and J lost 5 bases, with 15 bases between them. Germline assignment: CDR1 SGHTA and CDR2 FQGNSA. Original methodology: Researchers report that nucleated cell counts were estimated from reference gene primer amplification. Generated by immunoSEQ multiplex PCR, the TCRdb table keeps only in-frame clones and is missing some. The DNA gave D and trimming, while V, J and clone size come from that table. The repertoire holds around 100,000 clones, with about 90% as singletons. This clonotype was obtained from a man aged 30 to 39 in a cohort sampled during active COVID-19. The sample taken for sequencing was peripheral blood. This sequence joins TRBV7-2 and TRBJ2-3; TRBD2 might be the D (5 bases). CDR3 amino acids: CASSLARLRSGDTQYF. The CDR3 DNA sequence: TGTGCCAGCAGCTTAGCGCGATTGAGGAGCGGAGATACGCAGTATTTT.